The 12 T cell receptor beta chains below all came from one sample that was sequenced in a study of monozygotic twins with cystic fibrosis. The assay was immunoSEQ multiplex PCR, and TCRdb's table has in-frame clones only and misses some. The table includes around 27,000 clones, less than 95% detected once. The sample was blood. The receptors stem from a girl aged 2-10 years with cystic fibrosis.

This chain uses TRBV18 with TRBJ2-7; TRBD2 is a possible D gene (6 bases). The CDR3 spans 19 residues. V was clipped by 2 bases and J by 2 bases, with 25 bases between them. Germline CDR1 reads KGHSH; CDR2 reads LQKENI. Written as DNA, the CDR3 is TGTGCCAGCTCACCAAGCCGAGCCGGACTACCCACCGTGACCTACGAGCAGTACTTC. Encoded protein: CASSPSRAGLPTVTYEQYF.

This clone was observed once. The chain combines TRBV6-6 with TRBJ1-5, with 8 bases aligning to TRBD1. CDR1 and CDR2 (germline): MNHNY, SVGAGI (reference sequence). The CDR3 is 15 amino acids. The ends lost 5 bases at V and 2 bases at J; junction bases unmatched: 5. DNA of the CDR3: TGTGCCAGCAGTAAACAGGGGGAGGGCAATCAGCCCCAGCATTTT. Translating gives CASSKQGEGNQPQHF.

V usage is TRBV7-9 and J usage is TRBJ2-7, with D perhaps matching TRBD1 or TRBD2 (5 bases each). The CDR3 spans 14 residues. Trimming removed 3 bases from V and 0 bases from J, with 9 bases in between. Germline lookup yields CDR1 SEHNR and CDR2 FQNEAQ (reference sequence). CDR3 amino acids: CASSLGEYSYEQYF. In nucleotides, the CDR3 is TGTGCCAGCAGCTTGGGGGAGTACTCCTACGAGCAGTACTTC.

This sequence joins TRBV25-1 and TRBJ2-7; D is possibly TRBD2 (5 bases). The CDR3 has 15 residues. V lost 4 bases and J lost 0, with 13 bases in between. Germline V gene sequence: CDR1 MGHDK, CDR2 SYGVNS. DNA for the CDR3: TGTGCCAGCAGTGTTCCGGGAAAAGGCTCCTACGAGCAGTACTTC. Its translation: CASSVPGKGSYEQYF.

This chain joins TRBV6-6 and TRBJ1-5; tentative D call: TRBD1 (6 bases). CDR3 size: 14 residues. Trimming shortened V by 5 bases and J by 6 bases, and 14 bases separated the two germline ends. Germline values: CDR1 MNHNY, CDR2 SVGAGI (reference sequence). The CDR3 DNA reads TGTGCCAGCAGTGCAGACAGGCCGGGTCAGCCCCAGCATTTT. This encodes CASSADRPGQPQHF.

The genes are TRBV19 and TRBJ1-1; D call uncertain. Germline CDR1 reads LNHDA; CDR2 reads SQIVND (reference sequence). V was trimmed by 3 bases and J by 10 bases, leaving 12 bases between them. The CDR3 loop spans 12 amino acids. Here the CDR3 reads CASSIRGQAAFF. DNA for the CDR3: TGTGCCAGTAGTATCCGTGGGCAGGCAGCTTTCTTT.

In DNA form, the CDR3 reads TGTGCTAGTGGTTTGGACAGGGTTGAGAATCAGCCCCAGCATTTT. This codes for CASGLDRVENQPQHF. The chain employs TRBV12-5 and TRBJ1-5; tentative D call: TRBD1 (6 bases). Germline CDR1 and CDR2: LGHNT and FRNRAP. V shed 1 base and J shed 4 bases, with 11 bases lying between them. The CDR3 has 15 residues. Variable domain in full (rest from reference TRBV12-5 and TRBJ1-5): DARVTQTPRHKVTEMGQEVTMRCQPILGHNTVFWYRQTMMQGLELLAYFRNRAPLDDSGMPKDRFSAEMPDATLATLKIQPSEPRDSAVYFCASGLDRVENQPQHFGDGTRLSIL.

The V and J genes are TRBV7-9 and TRBJ1-1; D ambiguous. The germline V and J ends were trimmed by 0 bases and 7 bases, with 12 bases remaining between them. The CDR3 contains 14 residues. In germline, CDR1 is SEHNR, CDR2 FQNEAQ (reference sequence). CDR3 coding DNA: TGTGCCAGCAGCTTAGCGTCCCCTAGGGATGAAGCTTTCTTT. This codes for CASSLASPRDEAFF.

J is TRBJ2-7 and V is TRBV30, with D uncertain. CDR1 and CDR2 (germline): GTSNPN, SVGIG (reference sequence). CDR3 length equals 14 residues. The V end was cut by 1 base, the J end by 5 bases, with 15 bases between. In DNA form, the CDR3 reads TGTGCCTGGAGTGGCCGTACGCCTGGCCACGAGCAGTACTTC. Translation gives CAWSGRTPGHEQYF.

This chain uses TRBV27 with TRBJ2-2; D may be TRBD1 or TRBD2 (5 bases each). The ends were cut back, 6 bases at V and 3 bases at J, with 20 bases in the middle. This CDR3 has 17 residues. Germline assignment: CDR1 MNHEY and CDR2 SMNVEV (reference sequence). The CDR3 DNA is TGTGCCAGCAGGAGAGCTTTCGGGATAGGGGACACCGGGGAGCTGTTTTTT. Translation: CASRRAFGIGDTGELFF.

This chain links TRBV11-2 with TRBJ1-2; 7 bases are a match to TRBD1. CDR1 is SGHAT, CDR2 FQNNGV, per germline. This CDR3 is 16 amino acids long. V lost 2 bases and J lost 5; bases outside the gene matches: 11. The chain's CDR3 is CASSLYPGQAVYGYTF. CDR3 coding DNA: TGTGCCAGCAGCTTATACCCAGGACAGGCTGTTTATGGCTACACCTTC.

The chain uses TRBV7-9 and TRBJ1-2; tentative D call: TRBD1 (5 bases). This CDR3 has 18 amino acids. The germline V gene encodes CDR1 SEHNR and CDR2 FQNEAQ (reference sequence). V was cut by 1 base and J by 1 base, with 19 bases left in between. The CDR3 spells CASSLEQGGSEFNYGYTF. CDR3 nucleotides: TGTGCCAGCAGCTTAGAGCAGGGCGGTTCGGAATTTAACTATGGCTACACCTTC.